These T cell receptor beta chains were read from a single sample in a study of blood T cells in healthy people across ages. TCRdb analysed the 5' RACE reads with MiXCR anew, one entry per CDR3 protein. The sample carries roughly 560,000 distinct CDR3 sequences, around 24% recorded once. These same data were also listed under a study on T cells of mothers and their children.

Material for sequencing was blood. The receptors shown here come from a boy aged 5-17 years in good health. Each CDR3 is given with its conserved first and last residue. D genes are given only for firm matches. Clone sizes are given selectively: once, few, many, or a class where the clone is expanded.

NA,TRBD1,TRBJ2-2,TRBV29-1,CSVEDEPGGITGELFF,TGCAGCGTTGAAGATGAACCAGGGGGAATCACCGGGGAGCTGTTTTTT
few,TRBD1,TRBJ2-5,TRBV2,CASSARTGQETQYF,TGTGCCAGCAGTGCCCGGACAGGGCAAGAGACCCAGTACTTC
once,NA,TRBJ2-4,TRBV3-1,CASSQRTDNIQYF,TGTGCCAGCAGCCAGAGGACGGATAACATTCAGTACTTC
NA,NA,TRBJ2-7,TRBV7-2,CASSRPGGLHEQYF,TGTGCCAGCAGCCGCCCAGGGGGGCTCCACGAGCAGTACTTC
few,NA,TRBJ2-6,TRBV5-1,CASSYPWAYSGANVLTF,TGCGCCAGCAGCTACCCGTGGGCCTACTCTGGGGCCAACGTCCTGACTTTC
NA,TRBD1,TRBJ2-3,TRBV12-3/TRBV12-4,CASSTRTGGTDTQYF,TGTGCCAGCAGTACTCGGACAGGGGGCACAGATACGCAGTATTTT
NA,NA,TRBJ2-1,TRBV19,CASKGNEQFF,TGTGCCAGTAAGGGGAATGAGCAGTTCTTC
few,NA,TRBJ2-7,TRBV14,CASSQGGFLSSYEQYF,TGTGCCAGCAGCCAAGGGGGCTTTCTAAGCTCCTACGAGCAGTACTTC
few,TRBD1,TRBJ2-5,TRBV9,CASTRGTGEGETQYF,TGTGCCAGCACCCGTGGGACAGGGGAAGGAGAGACCCAGTACTTC
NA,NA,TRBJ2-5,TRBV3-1,CASSQDRSTGKTQYF,TGTGCCAGCAGCCAAGATCGGTCTACCGGGAAGACCCAGTACTTC
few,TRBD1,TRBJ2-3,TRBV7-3,CASSSVPGQGPSTDTQYF,TGTGCCAGCAGCTCGGTCCCGGGACAGGGACCCAGCACAGATACGCAGTATTTT
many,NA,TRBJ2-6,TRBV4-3,CASSLSGAGANVLTF,TGTGCCAGCAGTTTATCCGGGGCTGGGGCCAACGTCCTGACTTTC
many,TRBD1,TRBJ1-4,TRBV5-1,CAGDRALNEKLFF,TGCGCCGGAGACAGGGCCCTTAATGAAAAACTGTTTTTT
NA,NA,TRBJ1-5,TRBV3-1,CASSPEGGSGNQPQHF,TGTGCCAGCAGCCCAGAAGGGGGGTCGGGCAATCAGCCCCAGCATTTT
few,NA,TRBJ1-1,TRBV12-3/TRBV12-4,CASMWATEAFF,TGTGCCAGCATGTGGGCCACTGAAGCTTTCTTT
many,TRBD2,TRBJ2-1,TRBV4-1,CASSPGIWRERKDNEQFF,TGCGCCAGCAGCCCTGGGATCTGGCGGGAGAGGAAGGACAATGAGCAGTTCTTC
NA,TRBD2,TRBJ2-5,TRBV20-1,CSAWTSLLETQYF,TGCAGTGCTTGGACTAGCCTGTTGGAGACCCAGTACTTC
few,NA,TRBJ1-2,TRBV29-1,CSVEQKEDYGYTF,TGCAGCGTTGAACAGAAGGAGGACTATGGCTACACCTTC
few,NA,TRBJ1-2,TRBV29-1,CSAMDRDAYNYGYTF,TGCAGCGCCATGGACAGAGACGCTTATAACTATGGCTACACCTTC
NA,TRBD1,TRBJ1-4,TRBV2,CASNQQGAGEKLFF,TGTGCCAGCAACCAACAGGGGGCGGGCGAAAAACTGTTTTTT
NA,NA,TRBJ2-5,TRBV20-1,CSASLGTGKETQYF,TGCAGTGCTAGCCTAGGGACGGGGAAAGAGACCCAGTACTTC
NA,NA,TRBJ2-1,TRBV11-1,CASSLMGGGNEQFF,TGTGCCAGCAGCTTAATGGGGGGTGGCAATGAGCAGTTCTTC
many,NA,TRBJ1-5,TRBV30,CAWSVSTGRYQPQHF,TGTGCCTGGAGTGTTTCGACGGGGAGATATCAGCCCCAGCATTTT
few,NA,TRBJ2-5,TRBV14,CASSQVAGGSETLYF,NA
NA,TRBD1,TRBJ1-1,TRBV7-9,CASSSLQGAKNTEAFF,TGTGCCAGCAGCTCCTTACAGGGGGCGAAGAACACTGAAGCTTTCTTT
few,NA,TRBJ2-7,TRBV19,CASRSTGDNYEQYF,TGTGCCAGTAGATCCACCGGGGACAACTACGAGCAGTACTTC
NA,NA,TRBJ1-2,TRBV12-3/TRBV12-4,CASSLDKGGYTF,TGTGCCAGCAGTTTAGACAAGGGCGGCTACACCTTC
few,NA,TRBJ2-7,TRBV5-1,CASSKEGFEQYF,TGCGCCAGCAGCAAAGAGGGGTTCGAGCAGTACTTC
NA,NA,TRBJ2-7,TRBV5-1,CASSLALVSHSPGAAYEQYF,TGCGCCAGCAGCTTGGCGTTAGTGTCCCATTCACCGGGAGCGGCTTACGAGCAGTACTTC
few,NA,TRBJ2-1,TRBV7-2,CASSLGGAIYNEQFF,TGTGCCAGCAGCTTGGGGGGGGCCATATACAATGAGCAGTTCTTC
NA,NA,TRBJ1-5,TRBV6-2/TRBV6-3,CASSPSEGYLNQPQHF,TGTGCCAGCAGTCCCTCGGAAGGGTACCTGAATCAGCCCCAGCATTTT
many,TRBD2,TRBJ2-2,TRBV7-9,CASSLGPPAGLAVTGELFF,TGTGCCAGCAGCTTAGGTCCACCCGCGGGACTAGCGGTTACCGGGGAGCTGTTTTTT
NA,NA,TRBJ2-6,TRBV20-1,CSAREDLSGANVLTF,TGCAGTGCTAGAGAGGACCTCTCTGGGGCCAACGTCCTGACTTTC
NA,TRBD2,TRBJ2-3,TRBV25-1,CASSGRTSGGDTDTQYF,TGTGCCAGCAGTGGACGGACTAGCGGGGGGGACACAGATACGCAGTATTTT
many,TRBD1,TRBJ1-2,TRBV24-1,CATSDPQGVDYGYTF,TGTGCCACCAGTGACCCACAGGGGGTTGACTATGGCTACACCTTC
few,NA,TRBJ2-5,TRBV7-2,CASSLFLGDVLETQYF,TGTGCCAGCAGCCTATTTTTAGGGGACGTACTCGAGACCCAGTACTTC
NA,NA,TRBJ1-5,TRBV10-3,CAISESMSNQPQHF,TGTGCCATCAGTGAGTCCATGAGCAATCAGCCCCAGCATTTT
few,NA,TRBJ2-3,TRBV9,CASSTGSVGTDTQYF,TGTGCCAGCAGCACTGGCTCCGTTGGCACAGATACGCAGTATTTT
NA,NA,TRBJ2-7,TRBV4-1,CASSQDWVLSYEQYF,TGCGCCAGCAGCCAAGATTGGGTACTCTCCTACGAGCAGTACTTC
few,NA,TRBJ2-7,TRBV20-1,CSARKGLSSYEQYF,TGCAGTGCTAGAAAGGGTCTGAGCTCCTACGAGCAGTACTTC
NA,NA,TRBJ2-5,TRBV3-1,CASSQDRAGDDWETQYF,TGTGCCAGCAGCCAAGATAGGGCAGGGGATGATTGGGAGACCCAGTACTTC
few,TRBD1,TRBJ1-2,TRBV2,CASRPLRRGGSTNYGYTF,TGTGCCAGCAGACCCCTCCGACGAGGGGGCTCTACTAACTATGGCTACACCTTC
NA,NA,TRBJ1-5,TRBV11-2,CASSSTAGNSNQPQHF,TGTGCCAGCAGCTCAACCGCGGGTAATAGCAATCAGCCCCAGCATTTT
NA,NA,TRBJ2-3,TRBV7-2,CASSSQPSGYTDTQYF,TGTGCCAGCAGCTCGCAACCGAGCGGGTACACAGATACGCAGTATTTT
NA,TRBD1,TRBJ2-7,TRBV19,CASRRGTGDNEQYF,TGTGCCAGTAGAAGAGGGACAGGGGATAACGAGCAGTACTTC
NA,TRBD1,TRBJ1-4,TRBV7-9,CASSTPADRATNEKLFF,TGTGCCAGCAGCACCCCCGCGGACAGGGCAACTAATGAAAAACTGTTTTTT
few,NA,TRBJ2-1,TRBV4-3,CASSQGRAGNNDQFF,TGCGCCAGCAGCCAAGGGAGGGCCGGGAACAATGACCAGTTCTTC
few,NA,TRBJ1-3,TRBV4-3,CASSQEPGSGNTIYF,TGCGCCAGCAGCCAAGAGCCGGGCTCTGGAAACACCATATATTTT
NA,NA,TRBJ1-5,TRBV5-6,CASSLSTGWDQPQHF,TGTGCCAGCAGCCTTAGTACAGGGTGGGATCAGCCCCAGCATTTT
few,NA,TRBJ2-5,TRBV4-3,CASSRREVPETQYF,TGCGCCAGCAGCCGGAGAGAAGTCCCGGAGACCCAGTACTTC
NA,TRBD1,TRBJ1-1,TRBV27,CASTRGVGQGAMNTEAFF,TGTGCCAGCACTAGGGGGGTAGGACAGGGGGCAATGAACACTGAAGCTTTCTTT
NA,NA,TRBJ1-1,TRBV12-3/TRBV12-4,CASSHLGTVQEAFF,TGTGCCAGCAGTCACCTCGGGACCGTACAAGAAGCTTTCTTT
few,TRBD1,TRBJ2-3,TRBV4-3,CASSQWDRLSTGTQYF,TGCGCCAGCAGCCAATGGGACAGACTTAGCACAGGTACGCAGTATTTT
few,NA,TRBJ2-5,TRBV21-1,CASSKEGIESGSEGQRTQYF,TGTGCCAGCAGCAAAGAGGGTATAGAGAGTGGGTCCGAGGGCCAACGGACCCAGTACTTC